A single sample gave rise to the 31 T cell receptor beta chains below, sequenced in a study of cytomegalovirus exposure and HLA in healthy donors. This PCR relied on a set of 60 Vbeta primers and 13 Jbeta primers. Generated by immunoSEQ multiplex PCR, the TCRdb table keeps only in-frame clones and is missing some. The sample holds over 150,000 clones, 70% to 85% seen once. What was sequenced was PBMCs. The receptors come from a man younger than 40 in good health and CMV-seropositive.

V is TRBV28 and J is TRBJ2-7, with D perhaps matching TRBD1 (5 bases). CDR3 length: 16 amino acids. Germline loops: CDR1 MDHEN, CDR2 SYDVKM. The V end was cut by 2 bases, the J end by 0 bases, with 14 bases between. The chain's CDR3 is CASSLRAGWSSYEQYF. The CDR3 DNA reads TGTGCCAGCAGTTTACGAGCAGGGTGGAGCTCCTACGAGCAGTACTTC. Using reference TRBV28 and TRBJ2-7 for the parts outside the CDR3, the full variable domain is DVKVTQSSRYLVKRTGEKVFLECVQDMDHENMFWYRQDPGLGLRLIYFSYDVKMKEKGDIPEGYSVSREKKERFSLILESASTNQTSMYLCASSLRAGWSSYEQYFGPGTRLTVT.

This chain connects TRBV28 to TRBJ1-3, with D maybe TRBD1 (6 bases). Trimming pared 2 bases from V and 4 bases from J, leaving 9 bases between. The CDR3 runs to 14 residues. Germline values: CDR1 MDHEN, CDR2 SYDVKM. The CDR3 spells CASSLQGRGNTIYF. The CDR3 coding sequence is TGTGCCAGCAGTTTACAGGGGCGAGGAAACACCATATATTTT. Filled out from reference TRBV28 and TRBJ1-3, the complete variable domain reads DVKVTQSSRYLVKRTGEKVFLECVQDMDHENMFWYRQDPGLGLRLIYFSYDVKMKEKGDIPEGYSVSREKKERFSLILESASTNQTSMYLCASSLQGRGNTIYFGEGSWLTVV.

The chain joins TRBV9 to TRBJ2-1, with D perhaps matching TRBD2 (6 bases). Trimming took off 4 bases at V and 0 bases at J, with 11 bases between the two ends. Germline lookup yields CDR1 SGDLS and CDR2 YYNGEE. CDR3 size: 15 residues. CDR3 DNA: TGTGCCAGCAGCCCAGTGGGGGGCTCCTACAATGAGCAGTTCTTC. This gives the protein CASSPVGGSYNEQFF. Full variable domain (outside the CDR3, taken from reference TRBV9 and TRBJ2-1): DSGVTQTPKHLITATGQRVTLRCSPRSGDLSVYWYQQSLDQGLQFLIQYYNGEERAKGNILERFSAQQFPDLHSELNLSSLELGDSALYFCASSPVGGSYNEQFFGPGTRLTVL.

The CDR3 reads CASSEARAGGAGNTIYF. CDR3 DNA: TGTGCCAGCAGTGAAGCGCGGGCAGGGGGTGCTGGAAACACCATATATTTT. The genes are TRBV6-1 and TRBJ1-3; the match to TRBD1 covers 7 bases. The V gene's germline CDR1 is MNHNS and CDR2 SASEGT. Losses at the gene ends were 0 bases for V and 2 bases for J; bases not matched to a gene: 7. The CDR3 length is 17 residues.

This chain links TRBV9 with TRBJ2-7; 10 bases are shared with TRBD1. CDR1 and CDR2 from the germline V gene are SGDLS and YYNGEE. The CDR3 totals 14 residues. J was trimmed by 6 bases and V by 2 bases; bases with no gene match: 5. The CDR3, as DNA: TGTGCCAGCAGCGTGGGCGGACAGGGGGGCGAGCAGTACTTC. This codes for CASSVGGQGGEQYF. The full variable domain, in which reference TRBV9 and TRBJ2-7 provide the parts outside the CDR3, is DSGVTQTPKHLITATGQRVTLRCSPRSGDLSVYWYQQSLDQGLQFLIQYYNGEERAKGNILERFSAQQFPDLHSELNLSSLELGDSALYFCASSVGGQGGEQYFGPGTRLTVT.

CDR3 DNA: TGTGCCAGCAGCTCAACTAGCGGGGGGGCGGAGACCCAGTACTTC. Its translation is CASSSTSGGAETQYF. The rearrangement links TRBV7-3 to TRBJ2-5, with 13 bases lining up with TRBD2. The CDR3 sequence is 15 residues long. CDR1 is SGHTA, CDR2 FQGTGA, per germline. V was clipped by 4 bases and J by 5 bases; unmatched bases: 4.

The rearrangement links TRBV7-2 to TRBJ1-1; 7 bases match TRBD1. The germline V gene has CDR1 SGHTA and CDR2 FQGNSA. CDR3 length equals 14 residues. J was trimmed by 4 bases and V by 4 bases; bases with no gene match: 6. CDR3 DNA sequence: TGTGCCAGCAGCTATACAGGGGCCGGCACTGAAGCTTTCTTT. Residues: CASSYTGAGTEAFF.

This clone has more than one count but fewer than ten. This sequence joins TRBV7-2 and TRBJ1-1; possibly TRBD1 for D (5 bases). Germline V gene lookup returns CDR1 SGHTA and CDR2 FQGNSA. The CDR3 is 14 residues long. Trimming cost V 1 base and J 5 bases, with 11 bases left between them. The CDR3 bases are TGTGCCAGCAGCTTAGTCGGGGCGGGAACTGAAGCTTTCTTT. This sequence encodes CASSLVGAGTEAFF.

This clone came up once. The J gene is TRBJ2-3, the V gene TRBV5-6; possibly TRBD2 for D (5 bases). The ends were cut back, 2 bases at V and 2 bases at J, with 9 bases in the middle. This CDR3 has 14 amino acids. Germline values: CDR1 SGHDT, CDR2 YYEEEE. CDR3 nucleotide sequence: TGTGCCAGCAGCTTTACGGGATACACAGATACGCAGTATTTT. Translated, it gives CASSFTGYTDTQYF. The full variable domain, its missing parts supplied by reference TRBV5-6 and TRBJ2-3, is DAGVTQSPTHLIKTRGQQVTLRCSPKSGHDTVSWYQQALGQGPQFIFQYYEEEERQRGNFPDRFSGHQFPNYSSELNVNALLLGDSALYLCASSFTGYTDTQYFGPGTRLTVL.

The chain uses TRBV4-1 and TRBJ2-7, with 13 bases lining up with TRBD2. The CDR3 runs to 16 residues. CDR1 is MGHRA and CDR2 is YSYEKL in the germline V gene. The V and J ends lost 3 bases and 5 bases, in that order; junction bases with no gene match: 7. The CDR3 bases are TGCGCCAGCAGCCATCCGAGGACTAGCGGGGGAAACGAGCAGTACTTC. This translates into CASSHPRTSGGNEQYF.

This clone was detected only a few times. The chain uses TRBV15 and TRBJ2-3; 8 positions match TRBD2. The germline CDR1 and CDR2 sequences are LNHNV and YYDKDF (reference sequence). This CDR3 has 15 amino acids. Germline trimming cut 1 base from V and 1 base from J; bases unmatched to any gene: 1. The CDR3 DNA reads TGTGCCACCAGCAGAGGGCGGGGGGGCACAGATACGCAGTATTTT. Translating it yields CATSRGRGGTDTQYF.

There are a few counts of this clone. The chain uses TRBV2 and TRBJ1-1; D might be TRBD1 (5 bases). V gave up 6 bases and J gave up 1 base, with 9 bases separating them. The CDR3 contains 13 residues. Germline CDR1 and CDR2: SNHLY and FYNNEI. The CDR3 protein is CASRADRNTEAFF. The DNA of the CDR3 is TGTGCCAGCAGGGCTGACAGGAACACTGAAGCTTTCTTT.

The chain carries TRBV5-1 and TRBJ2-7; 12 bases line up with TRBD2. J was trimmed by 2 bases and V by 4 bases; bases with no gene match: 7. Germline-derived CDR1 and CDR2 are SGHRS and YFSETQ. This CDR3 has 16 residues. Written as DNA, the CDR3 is TGCGCCAGCAGCCCTAGTCTAGCGGGGGGGACCTACGAGCAGTACTTC. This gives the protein CASSPSLAGGTYEQYF. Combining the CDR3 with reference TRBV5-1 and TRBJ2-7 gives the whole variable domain KAGVTQTPRYLIKTRGQQVTLSCSPISGHRSVSWYQQTPGQGLQFLFEYFSETQRNKGNFPGRFSGRQFSNSRSEMNVSTLELGDSALYLCASSPSLAGGTYEQYFGPGTRLTVT.

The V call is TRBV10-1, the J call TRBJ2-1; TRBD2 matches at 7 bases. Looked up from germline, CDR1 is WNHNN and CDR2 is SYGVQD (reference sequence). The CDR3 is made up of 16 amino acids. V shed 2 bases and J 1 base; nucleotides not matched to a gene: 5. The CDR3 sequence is CASSEGGGESYNEQFF. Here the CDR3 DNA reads TGCGCCAGCAGTGAGGGCGGGGGAGAATCCTACAATGAGCAGTTCTTC.

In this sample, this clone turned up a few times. The CDR3 region is CASSLRGWEQYF. Here the CDR3 DNA reads TGTGCCAGCAGTTTAAGAGGGTGGGAGCAGTACTTC. V is TRBV28 and J is TRBJ2-7; D possibly corresponds to TRBD2 (5 bases). Per germline, CDR1 MDHEN and CDR2 SYDVKM. V dropped 2 bases and J dropped 7 bases, with 9 bases sitting between them. The CDR3 runs 12 residues.

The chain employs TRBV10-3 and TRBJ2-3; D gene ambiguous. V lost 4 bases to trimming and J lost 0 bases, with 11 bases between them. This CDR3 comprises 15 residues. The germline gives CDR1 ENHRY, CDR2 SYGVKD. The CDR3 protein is CAISVAGGSTDTQYF. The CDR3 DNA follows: TGTGCCATCAGTGTTGCTGGCGGTAGCACAGATACGCAGTATTTT.

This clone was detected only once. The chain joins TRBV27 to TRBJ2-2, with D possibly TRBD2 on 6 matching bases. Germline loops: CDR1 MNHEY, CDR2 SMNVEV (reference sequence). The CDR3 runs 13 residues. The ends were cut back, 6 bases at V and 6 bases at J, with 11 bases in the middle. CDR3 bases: TGTGCCAGCAGACGACTAGATCCCGGGGAGCTGTTTTTT. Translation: CASRRLDPGELFF.

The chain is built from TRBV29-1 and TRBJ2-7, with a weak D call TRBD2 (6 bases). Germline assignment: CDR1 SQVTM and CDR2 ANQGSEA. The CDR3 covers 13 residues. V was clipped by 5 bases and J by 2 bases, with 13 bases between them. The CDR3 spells CSVRPRETYEQYF. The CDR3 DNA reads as TGCAGCGTTAGACCTCGGGAGACCTACGAGCAGTACTTC.

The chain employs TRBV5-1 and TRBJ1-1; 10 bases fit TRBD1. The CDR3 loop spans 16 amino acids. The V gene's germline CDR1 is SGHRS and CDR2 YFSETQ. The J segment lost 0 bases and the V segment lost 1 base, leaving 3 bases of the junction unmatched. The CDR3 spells CASSLTGQGMNTEAFF. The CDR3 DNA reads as TGCGCCAGCAGCTTGACGGGACAGGGGATGAACACTGAAGCTTTCTTT.

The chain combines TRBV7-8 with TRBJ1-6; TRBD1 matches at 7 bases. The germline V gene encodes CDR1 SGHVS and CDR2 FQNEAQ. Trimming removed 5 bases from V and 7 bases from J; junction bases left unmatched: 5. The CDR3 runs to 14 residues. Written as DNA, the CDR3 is TGTGCCAGCAGCCTCCAGGGGGGAAATTCACCCCTCCACTTT. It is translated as CASSLQGGNSPLHF.

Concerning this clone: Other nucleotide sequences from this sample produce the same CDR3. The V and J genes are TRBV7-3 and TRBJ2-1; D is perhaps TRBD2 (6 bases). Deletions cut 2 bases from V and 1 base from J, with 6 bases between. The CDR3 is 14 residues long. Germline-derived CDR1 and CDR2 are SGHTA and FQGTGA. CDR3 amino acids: CASSLRGSYNEQFF. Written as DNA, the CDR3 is TGTGCCAGCAGCTTACGGGGGTCCTACAATGAGCAGTTCTTC.

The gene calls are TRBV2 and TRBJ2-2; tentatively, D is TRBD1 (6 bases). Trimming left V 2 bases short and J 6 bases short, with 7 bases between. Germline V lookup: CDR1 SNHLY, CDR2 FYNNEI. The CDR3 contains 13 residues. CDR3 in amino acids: CASSEQGSGELFF. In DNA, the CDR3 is TGTGCCAGCAGTGAACAGGGGTCCGGGGAGCTGTTTTTT.

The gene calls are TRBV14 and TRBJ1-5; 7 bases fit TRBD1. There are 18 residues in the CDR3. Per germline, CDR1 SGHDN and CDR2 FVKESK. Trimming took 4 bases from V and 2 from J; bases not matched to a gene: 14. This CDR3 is CASSPNRRGQGGNQPQHF. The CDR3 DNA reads TGTGCCAGCAGCCCCAACCGGAGGGGCCAGGGGGGCAATCAGCCCCAGCATTTT. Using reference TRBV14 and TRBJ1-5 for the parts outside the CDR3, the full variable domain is EAGVTQFPSHSVIEKGQTVTLRCDPISGHDNLYWYRRVMGKEIKFLLHFVKESKQDESGMPNNRFLAERTGGTYSTLKVQPAELEDSGVYFCASSPNRRGQGGNQPQHFGDGTRLSIL.

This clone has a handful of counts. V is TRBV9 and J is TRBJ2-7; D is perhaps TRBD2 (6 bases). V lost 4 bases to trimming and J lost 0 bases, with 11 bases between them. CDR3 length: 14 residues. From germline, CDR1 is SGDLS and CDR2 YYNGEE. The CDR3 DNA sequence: TGTGCCAGCAGCCCTCGGGGGATCTCCTACGAGCAGTACTTC. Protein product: CASSPRGISYEQYF.

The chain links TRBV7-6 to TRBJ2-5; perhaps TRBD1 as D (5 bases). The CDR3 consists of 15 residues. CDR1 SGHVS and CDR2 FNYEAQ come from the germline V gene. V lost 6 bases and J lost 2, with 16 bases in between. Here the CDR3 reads CASSLSAGQQETQYF. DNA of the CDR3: TGTGCCAGCAGTCTATCGGCAGGGCAACAAGAGACCCAGTACTTC.

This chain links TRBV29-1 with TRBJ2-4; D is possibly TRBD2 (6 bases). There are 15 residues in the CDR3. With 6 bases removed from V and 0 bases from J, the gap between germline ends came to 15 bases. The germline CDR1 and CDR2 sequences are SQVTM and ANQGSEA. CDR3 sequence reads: CSVRRGLLAKNIQYF. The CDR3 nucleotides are TGCAGCGTCCGAAGGGGACTCCTAGCCAAAAACATTCAGTACTTC.

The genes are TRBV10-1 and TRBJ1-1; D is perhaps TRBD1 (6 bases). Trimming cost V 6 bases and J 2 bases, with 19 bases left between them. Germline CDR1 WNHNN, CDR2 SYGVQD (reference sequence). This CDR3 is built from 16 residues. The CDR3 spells CASSPGDRDTNTEAFF. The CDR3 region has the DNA TGCGCCAGCAGCCCAGGAGACCGGGACACCAACACTGAAGCTTTCTTT.

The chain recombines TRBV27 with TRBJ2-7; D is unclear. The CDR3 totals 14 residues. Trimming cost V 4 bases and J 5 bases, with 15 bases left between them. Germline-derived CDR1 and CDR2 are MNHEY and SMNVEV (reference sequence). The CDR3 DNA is TGTGCCAGCAGTTCCCACGCCTCGAGCAACGAGCAGTACTTC. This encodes CASSSHASSNEQYF.

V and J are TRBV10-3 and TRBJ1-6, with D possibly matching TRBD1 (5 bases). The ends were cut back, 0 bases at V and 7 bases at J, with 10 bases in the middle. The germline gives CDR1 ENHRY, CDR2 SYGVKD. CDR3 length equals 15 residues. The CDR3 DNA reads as TGTGCCATCAGTGAGTCAAGGGGCAACAATTCACCCCTCCACTTT. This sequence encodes CAISESRGNNSPLHF.

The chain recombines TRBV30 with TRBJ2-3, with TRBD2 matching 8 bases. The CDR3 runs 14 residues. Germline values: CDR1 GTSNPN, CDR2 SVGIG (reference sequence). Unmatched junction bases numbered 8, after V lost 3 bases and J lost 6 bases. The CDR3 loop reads CAWRSGGNRDTQYF. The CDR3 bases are TGTGCCTGGAGGTCGGGGGGGAATAGGGATACGCAGTATTTT.

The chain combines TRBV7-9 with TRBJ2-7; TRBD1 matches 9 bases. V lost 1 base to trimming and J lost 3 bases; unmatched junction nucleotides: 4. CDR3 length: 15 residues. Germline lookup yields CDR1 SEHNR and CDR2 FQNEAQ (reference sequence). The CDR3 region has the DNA TGTGCCAGCAGCTTAGGGGGACAGGGTGACTACGAGCAGTACTTC. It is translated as CASSLGGQGDYEQYF.